This T cell receptor beta chain was captured by sequencing in a study of cytomegalovirus exposure and HLA in healthy donors. Study as a whole: The study's early data release held some 85 million unique TCRs from HLA-typed donors.

Findings and caveats of the study: Evidence from a later analysis indicated that most CMV-associated TCR beta chains looked HLA-restricted. Accurate HLA-A and HLA-B prediction from TCR beta sequences was reported for most subjects.

This CDR3 comprises 13 residues. V lost 5 bases to trimming and J lost 6 bases; unmatched junction nucleotides: 6. The germline V gene has CDR1 MNHEY and CDR2 SMNVEV (reference sequence). Researchers ran the PCR with 60 Vbeta and 13 Jbeta primers. Here immunoSEQ multiplex PCR was the method, and the copy in TCRdb shows in-frame clones only, minus some. The sample contains 95,000 to 150,000 clones, around 79% of which appear only once. On this clone itself: What it binds is not known.

The specimen was PBMCs. The genes are TRBV27 and TRBJ1-1; 7 bases are a match to TRBD1. The clonotype was recovered from a young woman in good health and CMV-seronegative. The CDR3, as DNA: TGTGCCAGCAGTCCCGGGACAGCTTCTGAAGCTTTCTTT. As protein: CASSPGTASEAFF.